Listed below are T cell receptor beta chains from one sample, sequenced in a study of response to subunit inactivated influenza vaccine. Via MiXCR, TCRdb re-called the RT-PCR reads, giving one row per CDR3 protein. Of 610,000 or so distinct CDR3 sequences listed, 12% to 15% were seen once; the top ten hold around 10%. The sample here was PBMCs from blood, taken 11 to 12 days after vaccination. The origin of the receptors is a man aged 50 to 59 who received an inactivated influenza vaccine. CDR3s include the opening cysteine and the closing phenylalanine or tryptophan. The order of the fields is CDR3 protein, CDR3 DNA, V gene, J gene, clone size, D gene. A D gene is named only where the DNA matches it firmly. Some rows mark clone size as missing; the rest say once, few, many or name a class of expanded clone.

CDR3aa: CASSSRIRGSYNEQFF
CDR3nt: TGTGCCAGCAGCTCCAGAATTAGGGGGTCCTACAATGAGCAGTTCTTC
v_gene: TRBV7-2
j_gene: TRBJ2-1
abundance: few
d_gene: .

CDR3aa: CASSFYGGPTEAFF
CDR3nt: TGTGCCAGCAGTTTTTATGGGGGGCCCACTGAAGCTTTCTTT
v_gene: TRBV28
j_gene: TRBJ1-1
abundance: many
d_gene: .

CDR3aa: CASSQDGTGFAEAFF
CDR3nt: TGCGCCAGCAGCCAAGACGGGACAGGGTTTGCTGAAGCTTTCTTT
v_gene: TRBV4-3
j_gene: TRBJ1-1
abundance: few
d_gene: TRBD1

CDR3aa: CASSQLTASQETQYF
CDR3nt: TGTGCCAGCAGCCAATTAACGGCATCTCAAGAGACCCAGTACTTC
v_gene: TRBV14
j_gene: TRBJ2-5
abundance: few
d_gene: .

CDR3aa: CASSSPKAANEQFF
CDR3nt: TGTGCCAGCAGTTCACCCAAGGCGGCCAATGAGCAGTTCTTC
v_gene: TRBV28
j_gene: TRBJ2-1
abundance: .
d_gene: .

CDR3aa: CATSRDSYEQYF
CDR3nt: TGTGCCACCAGCAGAGACAGCTACGAGCAGTACTTC
v_gene: TRBV15
j_gene: TRBJ2-7
abundance: .
d_gene: .

CDR3aa: CASSLEEGWEGHSYEQYF
CDR3nt: TGTGCCAGCAGCTTAGAGGAAGGTTGGGAGGGGCACTCCTACGAGCAGTACTTC
v_gene: TRBV11-1
j_gene: TRBJ2-7
abundance: .
d_gene: TRBD2

CDR3aa: CASSPTSGSAEQYF
CDR3nt: TGCGCCAGCAGCCCGACTAGCGGGTCTGCCGAGCAGTACTTC
v_gene: TRBV5-1
j_gene: TRBJ2-7
abundance: .
d_gene: TRBD2

CDR3aa: CASSLGDSSSFF
CDR3nt: TGTGCCAGCAGCTTAGGGGATAGCTCCAGCTTCTTC
v_gene: TRBV7-9
j_gene: TRBJ2-1
abundance: .
d_gene: .

CDR3aa: CASSLDWSSHYYGYTF
CDR3nt: TGTGCCAGCAGCTTAGATTGGAGTTCGCACTACTATGGCTACACCTTC
v_gene: TRBV7-2
j_gene: TRBJ1-2
abundance: .
d_gene: .

CDR3aa: CSVARDGGYETQYF
CDR3nt: TGCAGCGTTGCCCGGGACGGTGGATATGAGACCCAGTACTTC
v_gene: TRBV29-1
j_gene: TRBJ2-5
abundance: few
d_gene: .

CDR3aa: CASSQVSRGTLLYF
CDR3nt: TGTGCCAGCAGCCAAGTAAGCAGGGGGACACTCTTATACTTC
v_gene: TRBV3-1
j_gene: TRBJ2-7
abundance: .
d_gene: TRBD1

CDR3aa: CAISESTGKETQYF
CDR3nt: TGTGCCATCAGTGAGTCGACGGGGAAGGAGACCCAGTACTTC
v_gene: TRBV10-3
j_gene: TRBJ2-5
abundance: .
d_gene: .

CDR3aa: CASSVSVNTEAFF
CDR3nt: TGTGCCAGCAGCGTGTCAGTGAACACTGAAGCTTTCTTT
v_gene: TRBV7-9
j_gene: TRBJ1-1
abundance: .
d_gene: .